A single sample gave rise to the 17 T cell receptor beta chains below, sequenced in a study of glioma-infiltrating T cells. Using RNA template, CDR3s of TCR alpha and beta were amplified with iRepertoire arm-PCR. TCRdb recomputed calls from the multiplex PCR reads with MiXCR, one row per CDR3 protein. Of 150,000 to 200,000 distinct CDR3 sequences in the sample, roughly a third were seen once. Sequenced material: glioma tissue, nonneoplastic brain tissue, or PBMCs (not recorded which). Receptors were obtained from a human donor with low-grade glioma or glioblastoma, undergoing nonglioma brain surgery, or in good health (not recorded which).

In this sample, this clonotype turned up a few times. This chain uses TRBV29-1 with TRBJ2-6, with D tentatively TRBD1 (6 bases). This CDR3 comprises 14 residues. With 7 bases removed from V and 3 bases from J, the gap between germline ends came to 13 bases. The germline V gene encodes CDR1 SQVTM and CDR2 ANQGSEA. The CDR3 region is CSASQGGGANVLTF. Here the CDR3 DNA reads TGCAGCGCATCACAGGGCGGTGGGGCCAACGTCCTGACTTTC.

This clonotype showed up many times. The chain links TRBV27 to TRBJ2-7; TRBD1 aligns across 9 bases. Germline CDR1 is MNHEY and CDR2 is SMNVEV (reference sequence). CDR3 length: 15 amino acids. V gave up 0 bases and J gave up 3 bases; unmatched junction bases: 3. DNA for the CDR3: TGTGCCAGCAGTTTATCAGGGACAGGGCTCTACGAGCAGTACTTC. This codes for CASSLSGTGLYEQYF.

Many counts were recorded for this clonotype. CDR3 in amino acids: CASSRRTSGIRGTQYF. In nucleotides, the CDR3 is TGTGCCAGCAGCCGTCGGACTAGCGGGATACGCGGTACGCAGTATTTT. The chain joins TRBV3-1 to TRBJ2-3; 12 bases are a match to TRBD2. The ends lost 4 bases at V and 8 bases at J; junction bases unmatched: 10. Germline CDR1 reads LGHDT; CDR2 reads YNNKEL (reference sequence). This CDR3 is 16 amino acids long.

This clonotype was detected only once. This may be a read error: a much more frequent sequence differs by one nucleotide. V usage is TRBV5-4 and J usage is TRBJ2-1; no reliable D call. CDR1 is SGHNT and CDR2 is YYREEE in the germline V gene (reference sequence). This CDR3 spans 15 amino acids. This chain's CDR3 is CASSLEPISCNEQFF. CDR3 nucleotide sequence: TGTGCCAGCAGCTTGGAGCCTATCTCCTGCAATGAGCAGTTCTTC.

In DNA form, the CDR3 reads TGTGCCAGCAGTGCGCTAGGGGTGATCTACAATGAGCAGTTCTTC. Its translation: CASSALGVIYNEQFF. This chain links TRBV2 with TRBJ2-1, with D perhaps TRBD1 (5 bases). This CDR3 region has 15 residues. The V end lost 4 bases, the J end lost 3 bases, and 13 bases lay between the germline ends. The germline V gene has CDR1 SNHLY and CDR2 FYNNEI.

In regard to this clonotype: A much larger clonotype is one base distant, so this may be a read error. J is TRBJ1-3 and V is TRBV28; D gene unclear. V was cut by 4 bases and J by 0 bases, with 10 bases left in between. The germline CDR1 and CDR2 sequences are MDHEN and SYDVKM. This CDR3 has 15 residues. CDR3 amino acids: CASSSSSASGNTIYF. CDR3 DNA: TGTGCCAGCAGTTCTAGTAGTGCCTCTGGAAACACCATATATTTT.

The rearrangement uses TRBV4-3 and TRBJ2-2; possibly TRBD1 or TRBD2 for D (5 bases each). The CDR3 has 17 residues. V was cut by 0 bases and J by 0 bases, with 11 bases left in between. In germline, CDR1 is LGHNA, CDR2 YSLEER. The CDR3 sequence: CASSQDVGAANTGELFF. CDR3 DNA: TGCGCCAGCAGCCAAGATGTCGGGGCGGCGAACACCGGGGAGCTGTTTTTT.

Regarding this clonotype: Compared with germline, one end of the junction differs, possibly owing to a read error. The rearrangement joins TRBV7-2 to TRBJ2-7, with TRBD1 as a possible D gene (6 bases). This CDR3 has 14 residues. Germline values: CDR1 SGHTA, CDR2 FQGNSA. The CDR3 nucleotides are TGTGCCAGCAGCTCTGACAGGTCTACCTACGAGCAGCACTTC. This sequence encodes CASSSDRSTYEQHF.

There are many counts of this clonotype. The J gene is TRBJ2-7, the V gene TRBV6-2 or TRBV6-3; TRBD2 matches at 10 bases. The junction had 10 bases not matched to a gene; V was cut back by 5 bases and J by 0 bases. The CDR3 runs to 17 residues. Germline V gene lookup returns CDR1 MNHEY and CDR2 SVGEGT. The CDR3: CASSHPVGLAVSYEQYF. The CDR3 DNA sequence: TGTGCCAGCAGTCATCCTGTCGGACTAGCGGTCTCCTACGAGCAGTACTTC.

The rearrangement joins TRBV6-1 to TRBJ2-6, with 11 bases aligning to TRBD1. V lost 5 bases, J lost 3 bases, and 9 bases stayed unmatched. The CDR3 has 18 residues. CDR1 MNHNS and CDR2 SASEGT come from the germline V gene. The CDR3 here is CASSRTGGADYGANVLTF. The CDR3 DNA is TGTGCCAGCAGTAGGACAGGGGGCGCTGATTATGGGGCCAACGTCCTGACTTTC.

This clonotype was recorded many times. The chain is built from TRBV5-4 and TRBJ2-3; D unresolved. Trimming removed 3 bases from V and 2 bases from J, with 7 bases in between. Per germline, CDR1 SGHNT and CDR2 YYREEE (reference sequence). The CDR3 contains 13 residues. In DNA form, the CDR3 reads TGTGCCAGCAGCTCACAGCTCACAGATACGCAGTATTTT. It specifies CASSSQLTDTQYF.

This clonotype has at least ten counts. V usage is TRBV28 and J usage is TRBJ2-1; TRBD1 agrees at 10 bases. This CDR3 has 16 residues. Trimming cost V 2 bases and J 9 bases; bases outside gene matches: 10. CDR1 and CDR2 (germline): MDHEN, SYDVKM. CDR3 in amino acids: CASSLIGGQGLGEQFF. CDR3 nucleotides: TGTGCCAGCAGTTTAATAGGGGGACAGGGGCTAGGTGAGCAGTTCTTC.

The table lists this clonotype with many counts. The chain recombines TRBV4-3 with TRBJ1-3, with a weak D call TRBD1 (5 bases). The CDR3 runs 16 residues. The V gene lost 0 bases and the J gene lost 7 bases, with 16 bases spanning the gap. CDR1 is LGHNA, CDR2 YSLEER, per germline. The CDR3 coding sequence is TGCGCCAGCAGCCAAGACATTGGGGGTGTCCGGAACACCATATATTTT. Translation gives CASSQDIGGVRNTIYF.

This clonotype was observed many times. The chain couples TRBV19 to TRBJ2-3, with unresolved D. Trimming cost V 2 bases and J 0 bases, with 12 bases left between them. Per germline, CDR1 LNHDA and CDR2 SQIVND (reference sequence). The CDR3 is 16 amino acids. The DNA for the CDR3 is TGTGCCAGTAGTATACTTCTGGGATCTAGCACAGATACGCAGTATTTT. It is translated as CASSILLGSSTDTQYF.

This clonotype was seen once. A junction end diverges from the germline sequence, so it may reflect a read error. This chain links TRBV7-2 with TRBJ2-1, with D possibly TRBD2 on 5 matching bases. Germline V gives CDR1 SGHTA, CDR2 FQGNSA. CDR3 length: 15 amino acids. The CDR3 sequence is CASSLGVAWKETQLF. The CDR3 region has the DNA TGTGCCAGCAGCCTTGGGGTAGCGTGGAAAGAGACCCAGCTCTTC.

This clonotype has only a few counts. This sequence joins TRBV19 and TRBJ2-1, with a possible D match to TRBD1 (6 bases). The V and J ends lost 3 bases and 4 bases respectively, with 7 bases between them. The CDR3 runs to 13 residues. Per the germline V gene, CDR1 is LNHDA and CDR2 is SQIVND (reference sequence). The CDR3 nucleotides are TGTGCCAGTAGTATCGGACAGTACAATGAGCAGTTCTTC. Amino acids: CASSIGQYNEQFF.

Regarding this clonotype: The junction shows a germline mismatch at one end, possibly a read error. The CDR3 bases are TGTGCCACCAGCCAGACAGATCATAGCAATCAGTCCCAGCATTTT. It specifies CATSQTDHSNQSQHF. The rearrangement links TRBV15 to TRBJ1-5; TRBD1 might be the D (5 bases). Germline CDR1 LNHNV, CDR2 YYDKDF (reference sequence). The CDR3 length is 15 residues. Full variable domain (outside the CDR3, taken from reference TRBV15 and TRBJ1-5): DAMVIQNPRYQVTQFGKPVTLSCSQTLNHNVMYWYQQKSSQAPKLLFHYYDKDFNNEADTPDNFQSRRPNTSFCFLDIRSPGLGDTAMYLCATSQTDHSNQSQHFGDGTRLSIL.